Listed below are T cell receptor beta chains from one sample, sequenced in a study of cytotoxic CD8 clonotypes in ibrutinib-treated CLL. Only in-frame clones appear in the TCRdb table, and some are missing; sequencing was by immunoSEQ multiplex PCR. The sample includes approximately 32,000 clones, about 70% of them seen just once. The sample in question was PBMCs, obtained before ibrutinib treatment. Receptor source: a human donor with chronic lymphocytic leukemia. CDR3s include the opening cysteine and the closing phenylalanine or tryptophan. The order of the fields is clone size, J gene, V gene, D gene, CDR3 DNA, CDR3 protein. The D gene is left open where the match is weak. Only part of the rows carry a size: once, few, many, or a class if the clone is expanded.

NA	TRBJ1-6	TRBV4-2	NA	TGTGCCAGCAGCCAGAGCGAAGGCAGCCCCAATTCACCCCTCCACTTT	CASSQSEGSPNSPLHF
NA	TRBJ2-5	TRBV7-2	TRBD2	TGTGCCAGCAGCTTAAGTCAGGAGCGGGGGAGGGAGACCCAGTACTTC	CASSLSQERGRETQYF
NA	TRBJ1-5	TRBV9	TRBD1	TGTGCCAGCAGCGTTTCAGGGGGTAATCAGCCCCAGCATTTT	CASSVSGGNQPQHF
NA	TRBJ1-6	TRBV12-5	NA	TGTGCTAGTGGTTTTGACCTCAATTCACCCCTCCACTTT	CASGFDLNSPLHF
NA	TRBJ1-5	TRBV19	NA	TGTGCCAGTAGTAAGGGACTAACAGCGGGCAATCAGCCCCAGCATTTT	CASSKGLTAGNQPQHF
NA	TRBJ1-1	TRBV27	TRBD1	TGTGCCAGCAGTCCGGGACAGGGATGGACTGAAGCTTTCTTT	CASSPGQGWTEAFF
NA	TRBJ2-7	TRBV13	NA	TGTGCCAGCAGCTTATCTTGGGGGGCCCATCAGTACGAGCAGTACTTC	CASSLSWGAHQYEQYF
few	TRBJ1-1	TRBV18	TRBD1	TGTGCCAGCTCATCTCGAATTTGGGACAGCCAGAACACTGAAGCTTTCTTT	CASSSRIWDSQNTEAFF
NA	TRBJ2-1	TRBV7-2	TRBD2	TGTGCCAGCAGCTTCGGGACTAGCGGGTACAATGAGCAGTTCTTC	CASSFGTSGYNEQFF
NA	TRBJ2-7	TRBV29-1	NA	TGCAGCGTTCAGGGGCCCCACTCCTACGAGCAGTACTTC	CSVQGPHSYEQYF
NA	TRBJ1-2	TRBV20-1	NA	TGCAGTGCTAGGGCAGACTATGGCTACACCTTC	CSARADYGYTF
NA	TRBJ2-7	TRBV5-8	NA	TGTGCCAGCAGCTTCGCAGGGTCCTACGAGCAGTACTTC	CASSFAGSYEQYF
NA	TRBJ1-2	TRBV2	TRBD1	TGTGCCAGCAGTGCCTCTCCCCCCCAGGGGGCCAACTATGGCTACACCTTC	CASSASPPQGANYGYTF
NA	TRBJ1-3	TRBV9	NA	TGTGCCAGCAGCGTAGGCCAGGGGTTGGGAAACACCATATATTTT	CASSVGQGLGNTIYF
NA	TRBJ2-1	TRBV6-5	TRBD1	TGTGCCAGCAGTTACTCAGGGGGCTATGAGCAGTTCTTC	CASSYSGGYEQFF
NA	TRBJ1-4	TRBV7-6	TRBD1	TGTGCCAGCAGCCTCCGCCGGGACAGCCCTAATGAAAAACTGTTTTTT	CASSLRRDSPNEKLFF
NA	TRBJ1-2	TRBV28	NA	TGTGCCAGCAAACCGTCGTATGGCTACACCTTC	CASKPSYGYTF
NA	TRBJ1-1	TRBV11-3	NA	TGTGCCAGCAGCTTTGTGGGCCCTTCCACTGAAGCTTTCTTT	CASSFVGPSTEAFF
NA	TRBJ1-2	TRBV2	NA	TGTGCCAGCAGTGGGTTTGGCTACACCTTC	CASSGFGYTF
few	TRBJ1-5	TRBV6-1	NA	TGTGCCAGCAGTGAACATCCTGGGGGCAATCAGCCCCAGCATTTT	CASSEHPGGNQPQHF
few	TRBJ2-7	TRBV2	NA	TGTGCCAGCAGTCGGGACTCGTCCTACGAGCAGTACTTC	CASSRDSSYEQYF
NA	TRBJ2-3	TRBV7-7	NA	TGTGCCAGCAGCTTAGGGGGCGGTTTTACAGATACGCAGTATTTT	CASSLGGGFTDTQYF
NA	TRBJ1-1	TRBV30	NA	TGTGCCTGGAGTGTAAACAGCCTGAACACTGAAGCTTTCTTT	CAWSVNSLNTEAFF
NA	TRBJ2-3	TRBV19	TRBD2	TGTGCCAGTGGCGTGGGGCGCCGGGGGGTCGATACGCAGTATTTT	CASGVGRRGVDTQYF
NA	TRBJ2-7	TRBV9	NA	TGTGCCAGCAGCCCGGGCCTCGAAGAAAACAGGGAAGGGCAGTACTTC	CASSPGLEENREGQYF
once	TRBJ1-1	TRBV9	NA	TGTGCCAGCAGCGTAGGGCAGACTGCCGACGCTGAAGCTTTCTTT	CASSVGQTADAEAFF
NA	TRBJ2-5	TRBV5-1	NA	TGCGCCAGCAGCAGACTCGACCCTCAAGAGACCCAGTACTTC	CASSRLDPQETQYF
NA	TRBJ1-2	TRBV7-9	NA	TGTGCCAGCCAGAGGGCCGGGGGCGGCGACTATGGCTACACCTTC	CASQRAGGGDYGYTF
NA	TRBJ2-2	TRBV7-8	NA	TGTGCCAGCAGCCCACGTTCGGGGGTGGTCACCGGGGAGCTGTTTTTT	CASSPRSGVVTGELFF
NA	TRBJ2-1	TRBV25-1	NA	TGTGCCAGCAGTGAATTCGGAGGGGCCCCCTACAATGAGCAGTTCTTC	CASSEFGGAPYNEQFF
few	TRBJ1-2	TRBV29-1	NA	TGCAGCGTTGAATTGGTAGGAGCCTATGGCTACACCTTC	CSVELVGAYGYTF
NA	TRBJ1-2	TRBV5-1	NA	TGCGCCAGCAGCGGAACGACAGGCGACTATGGCTACACCTTC	CASSGTTGDYGYTF
NA	TRBJ1-3	TRBV5-1	NA	TGCGCCAGCAGTCCATTTGGGTTTAAGCCCCTCTCTGGAAACACCATATATTTT	CASSPFGFKPLSGNTIYF
NA	TRBJ2-7	TRBV11-1	NA	TGTGCCACCAGTCGGCAGGTCGGATCCTACGAGCAGTACTTC	CATSRQVGSYEQYF
NA	TRBJ1-5	TRBV7-2	NA	TGTGCCAGCAGCTTCGGGCCGCCCAGCGAGCCCCAGCATTTT	CASSFGPPSEPQHF
NA	TRBJ2-3	TRBV10-3	NA	TGTGCCATCATGGGGGGTCCGGATACGCAGTATTTT	CAIMGGPDTQYF
NA	TRBJ1-1	TRBV9	NA	TGTGCCAGCAGCGCCAGGGGCAGCACTGAAGCTTTCTTT	CASSARGSTEAFF
NA	TRBJ2-2	TRBV11-3	NA	TGTGCCAGCAGCTTGTCGAACACCGGGGAGCTGTTTTTT	CASSLSNTGELFF
NA	TRBJ2-7	TRBV6-5	TRBD1	TGTGCCAGCAGTTACTCCCCGGACAGGGGGACCTACGAGCAGTACTTC	CASSYSPDRGTYEQYF
NA	TRBJ2-1	TRBV18	NA	TGTGCCAGCTCACCAAGTGGCAATGAGCAGTTCTTC	CASSPSGNEQFF
once	TRBJ2-7	TRBV5-1	TRBD2	TGCGCCAGCAGATCCAGGACTAGCGGGTCCTACGAGCAGTACTTC	CASRSRTSGSYEQYF
NA	TRBJ2-5	TRBV28	TRBD2	TGTGCCAGCAGTCCGGCGGCTAGCGGGAAAGAGACCCAGTACTTC	CASSPAASGKETQYF
NA	TRBJ1-5	TRBV28	NA	TGTGCCAGCAGTTTAGGGATAGGTCAGCCCCAGCATTTT	CASSLGIGQPQHF